What follows is one T cell receptor beta chain and its context. These data come from a study of blood T cell repertoires in COVID-19. Across the study: In each case, the material was cDNA or gDNA derived from T cells, B-cell-depleted T cells, or PBMCs.

The CDR3 contains 16 residues. Trimming pared 0 bases from V and 2 bases from J, leaving 15 bases between. From germline, CDR1 is SGDLS and CDR2 YYNGEE. Study processing details: Reference gene primers were amplified, and this amplification served to estimate nucleated cell counts. Using immunoSEQ multiplex PCR, the repertoire was profiled, and TCRdb retains in-frame clones only, with some absent. V and J calls and clone size are as listed in that table; D and trimming were resolved from the DNA. Of about 26,000 clones detected, about nine tenths appear once; the ten largest clones hold 2.5% to 3%. The sequencing input was peripheral blood. This TCR derives from a human donor in a cohort sampled during active COVID-19. The J gene is TRBJ2-7, the V gene TRBV9; D uncertain. CDR3 DNA: TGTGCCAGCAGCGTAGACCCCCAGTCAAAAACCTACGAGCAGTACTTC. Its protein is CASSVDPQSKTYEQYF.